This section outlines one T cell receptor beta chain sequence together with its context. This record comes from a study of cytomegalovirus exposure and HLA in healthy donors. Study summary: A preliminary data release comprised tens of millions of unique TCRs obtained from HLA-typed donors.

These donors counted as nominally healthy when sampled, but unrecorded immune exposures were likely. In the PCR, 60 Vbeta and 13 Jbeta primers were used. The assay was immunoSEQ multiplex PCR, and TCRdb's table has in-frame clones only and misses some. The top ten hold almost 9.5% of the sample, which has more than 150,000 clones, over 75% seen once. Germline loops: CDR1 SGHRS, CDR2 YFSETQ. Trimming cost V 4 bases and J 5 bases; bases outside gene matches: 10. The CDR3 consists of 15 residues. The receptor comes from a man between 18 and 35 years old in good health and CMV-seropositive. The specimen sequenced was PBMCs. The genes are TRBV5-1 and TRBJ2-5; 8 positions match TRBD1. In DNA, the CDR3 is TGCGCCAGCAGCCCAACGACAGGGGTGGGGGAGACCCAGTACTTC. This codes for CASSPTTGVGETQYF. The whole variable domain, remainder taken from reference TRBV5-1 and TRBJ2-5, is KAGVTQTPRYLIKTRGQQVTLSCSPISGHRSVSWYQQTPGQGLQFLFEYFSETQRNKGNFPGRFSGRQFSNSRSEMNVSTLELGDSALYLCASSPTTGVGETQYFGPGTRLLVL.